Listed below are T cell receptor beta chains from one sample, sequenced in a study of CD4 T cells in relation to SARS-CoV-2 and coronaviruses. Data came from immunoSEQ multiplex PCR; TCRdb stores just in-frame clones and leaves some out. The table shows nearly 70,000 clones, with approximately 93% occurring only once. What was sequenced was naive CD4+ T cells from PBMCs. These receptors all stem from a human donor in good health. The CDR3 runs from the conserved cysteine through the conserved F or W. D genes are given only for firm matches. Clone size, where shown, is once, few, many, or a class for clones that have expanded.

length: 16; size: -; V: TRBV10-3; D: -; J: TRBJ1-5; DNA: TGTGCCATCAGTGAAACGGGACCGCTGGGCAATCAGCCCCAGCATTTT; CDR3: CAISETGPLGNQPQHF
length: 15; size: -; V: TRBV7-9; D: TRBD1; J: TRBJ2-1; DNA: TGTGCCAGCAGCCTACCCCGGGACAGATACAATGAGCAGTTCTTC; CDR3: CASSLPRDRYNEQFF
length: 13; size: -; V: TRBV6-5; D: TRBD2; J: TRBJ2-7; DNA: TGTGCCAGTAGCGGAGTCCGGGAGGGCGAGCAGTACTTC; CDR3: CASSGVREGEQYF
length: 11; size: -; V: TRBV5-1; D: -; J: TRBJ2-3; DNA: TGCGCCAGCAGCTTGACAGATACGCAGTATTTT; CDR3: CASSLTDTQYF
length: 14; size: -; V: TRBV9; D: -; J: TRBJ2-7; DNA: TGTGCCAGCAGCGTAGCGTCCCGCCAGGAAGAGCAGTACTTC; CDR3: CASSVASRQEEQYF
length: 11; size: -; V: TRBV7-6; D: -; J: TRBJ1-2; DNA: TGTGCCAGCTCCAGTGGTTATGGCTACACCTTC; CDR3: CASSSGYGYTF
length: 14; size: -; V: TRBV18; D: -; J: TRBJ2-7; DNA: TGTGCCAGCTCACCAGCGACAGTCTACTACGAGCAGTACTTC; CDR3: CASSPATVYYEQYF
length: 12; size: few; V: TRBV29-1; D: TRBD1; J: TRBJ1-2; DNA: TGCAGCGCACGACAGGGTAGGGCTGGCTACACCTTC; CDR3: CSARQGRAGYTF
length: 15; size: -; V: TRBV7-3; D: -; J: TRBJ2-5; DNA: TGTGCCAGCAGCTTGGGTACCGTATTGCAAGAGACCCAGTACTTC; CDR3: CASSLGTVLQETQYF
length: 15; size: -; V: TRBV7-2; D: TRBD1; J: TRBJ2-2; DNA: TGTGCCAGCAGCTTAGCCTGGACAGGGACCGGGGAGCTGTTTTTT; CDR3: CASSLAWTGTGELFF
length: 15; size: -; V: TRBV7-2; D: TRBD1; J: TRBJ2-5; DNA: TGTGCCAGCAGCTCAGTACAGGGGATCCCAGAGACCCAGTACTTC; CDR3: CASSSVQGIPETQYF
length: 17; size: -; V: TRBV28; D: TRBD2; J: TRBJ2-7; DNA: TGTGCCAGCAGCCCACCGGAGCTAGCGGGGCATACCTACGAGCAGTACTTC; CDR3: CASSPPELAGHTYEQYF
length: 13; size: -; V: TRBV10-3; D: -; J: TRBJ2-7; DNA: TGTGCCATCAGTGAGCCAGTCTCCTACGAGCAGTACTTC; CDR3: CAISEPVSYEQYF
length: 16; size: -; V: TRBV18; D: TRBD1; J: TRBJ2-3; DNA: TGTGCCAGCTCACCAACAGGGGGTGCGGACACAGATACGCAGTATTTT; CDR3: CASSPTGGADTDTQYF
length: 13; size: few; V: TRBV7-9; D: -; J: TRBJ1-6; DNA: TGTGCCAGCAGCTCGGCAGGGGATTCACCCCTCCACTTT; CDR3: CASSSAGDSPLHF
length: 15; size: -; V: TRBV5-1; D: -; J: TRBJ1-1; DNA: TGCGCCAGCAGCCCGACCCCTAATGGGGACACTGAAGCTTTCTTT; CDR3: CASSPTPNGDTEAFF
length: 17; size: -; V: TRBV9; D: TRBD1; J: TRBJ2-6; DNA: TGTGCCAGCAGCGCCGGGACAGGAGCTACTGGGGCCAACGTCCTGACTTTC; CDR3: CASSAGTGATGANVLTF
length: 15; size: -; V: TRBV27; D: TRBD1; J: TRBJ2-7; DNA: TGTGCCAGCAGTCGCCCGACAGGGTTGGGGAACGAGCAGTACTTC; CDR3: CASSRPTGLGNEQYF
length: 19; size: -; V: TRBV5-1; D: -; J: TRBJ2-5; DNA: TGCGCCAGCAGCTTTTTGAGACGTCGCCAGGCAGGGGAACAAGAGACCCAGTACTTC; CDR3: CASSFLRRRQAGEQETQYF
length: 13; size: once; V: TRBV29-1; D: -; J: TRBJ1-4; DNA: TGCAGCGCCGTCGGGGGAACTAATGAAAAACTGTTTTTT; CDR3: CSAVGGTNEKLFF
length: 15; size: -; V: TRBV5-1; D: -; J: TRBJ2-7; DNA: TGCGCCAGCAGTCTTGGGTCAGGGGGGGAGCTCGAGCAGTACTTC; CDR3: CASSLGSGGELEQYF
length: 13; size: -; V: TRBV30; D: -; J: TRBJ1-2; DNA: TGTGCCTGGAGTGGAACAGGGAACTATGGCTACACCTTC; CDR3: CAWSGTGNYGYTF
length: 14; size: -; V: TRBV3-1/TRBV3-2; D: -; J: TRBJ2-3; DNA: TGTGCCAGCAGCCAAGCGGAAGCGGTAGATACGCAGTATTTT; CDR3: CASSQAEAVDTQYF
length: 15; size: -; V: TRBV9; D: TRBD2; J: TRBJ2-1; DNA: TGTGCCAGCAGCGCGACTAGCGGGTCCTACAATGAGCAGTTCTTC; CDR3: CASSATSGSYNEQFF
length: 13; size: -; V: TRBV5-4; D: -; J: TRBJ2-7; DNA: TGTGCCAGCAGCCTAGCGAGCTCCTACGAGCAGTACTTC; CDR3: CASSLASSYEQYF
length: 14; size: -; V: TRBV3-1/TRBV3-2; D: TRBD1; J: TRBJ2-3; DNA: TGTGCCAGCAGCCCGCAGGGGGTGGGGGATACGCAGTATTTT; CDR3: CASSPQGVGDTQYF
length: 11; size: few; V: TRBV7-2; D: -; J: TRBJ1-3; DNA: TGTGCCAGCAGCTTAGGGAACACCATATATTTT; CDR3: CASSLGNTIYF
length: 17; size: -; V: TRBV4-1; D: TRBD1; J: TRBJ1-4; DNA: TGCGCCAGCAGCCCGCGGGACAGGGAGAGATTAAATGAAAAACTGTTTTTT; CDR3: CASSPRDRERLNEKLFF
length: 14; size: -; V: TRBV11-3; D: -; J: TRBJ2-3; DNA: TGTGCCAGCAGCTTTGGGGCCCCCGGGGATACGCAGTATTTT; CDR3: CASSFGAPGDTQYF
length: 11; size: -; V: TRBV29-1; D: -; J: TRBJ2-7; DNA: TGCAGCGTTAGCGAGGCCTACGAGCAGTACTTC; CDR3: CSVSEAYEQYF
length: 13; size: -; V: TRBV24-1; D: -; J: TRBJ1-5; DNA: TGTGCCACCAGTGAGGGAGCTTATCAGCCCCAGCATTTT; CDR3: CATSEGAYQPQHF
length: 14; size: -; V: TRBV20-1; D: -; J: TRBJ1-5; DNA: TGCAGTGCTAGTGGTAATCGGGGCAATCAGCCCCAGCATTTT; CDR3: CSASGNRGNQPQHF
length: 13; size: -; V: TRBV7-3; D: -; J: TRBJ2-7; DNA: TGTGCCAGCAGCTTCCAACGGGGTGGCGAGCAGTACTTC; CDR3: CASSFQRGGEQYF
length: 17; size: -; V: TRBV6-1; D: -; J: TRBJ1-2; DNA: TGTGCCAGCAGTGATGGGCCTCGGCGTCTAGTGGGCTATGGCTACACCTTC; CDR3: CASSDGPRRLVGYGYTF
length: 13; size: -; V: TRBV9; D: -; J: TRBJ1-2; DNA: TGTGCCAGCAGCGTTTCAGGGAACTATGGCTACACCTTC; CDR3: CASSVSGNYGYTF